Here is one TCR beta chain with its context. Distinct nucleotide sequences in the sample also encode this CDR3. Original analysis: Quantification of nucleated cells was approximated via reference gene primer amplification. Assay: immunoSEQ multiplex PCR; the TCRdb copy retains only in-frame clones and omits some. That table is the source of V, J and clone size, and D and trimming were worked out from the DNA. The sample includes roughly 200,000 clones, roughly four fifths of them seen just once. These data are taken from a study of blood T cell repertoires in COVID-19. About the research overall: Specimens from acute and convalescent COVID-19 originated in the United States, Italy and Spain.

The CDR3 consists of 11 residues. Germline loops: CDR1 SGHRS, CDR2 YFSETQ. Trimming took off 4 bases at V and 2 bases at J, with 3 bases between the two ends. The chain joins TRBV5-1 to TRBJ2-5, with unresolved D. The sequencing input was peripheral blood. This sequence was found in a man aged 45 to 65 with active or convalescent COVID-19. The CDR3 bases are TGCGCCAGCAGCCTGCAAGAGACCCAGTACTTC. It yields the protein CASSLQETQYF.